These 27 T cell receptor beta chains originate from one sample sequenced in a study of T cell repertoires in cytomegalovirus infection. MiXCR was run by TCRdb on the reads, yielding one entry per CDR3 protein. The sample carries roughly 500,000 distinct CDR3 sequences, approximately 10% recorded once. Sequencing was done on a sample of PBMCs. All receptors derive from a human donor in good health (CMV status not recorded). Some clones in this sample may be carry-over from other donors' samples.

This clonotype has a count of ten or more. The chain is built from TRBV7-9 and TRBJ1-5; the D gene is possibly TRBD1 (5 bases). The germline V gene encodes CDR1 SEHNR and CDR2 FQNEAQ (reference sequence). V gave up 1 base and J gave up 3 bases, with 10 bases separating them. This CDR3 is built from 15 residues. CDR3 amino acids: CASSLGGSYNQPQHF. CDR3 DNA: TGTGCCAGCAGCTTAGGGGGCTCCTACAATCAGCCCCAGCATTTT.

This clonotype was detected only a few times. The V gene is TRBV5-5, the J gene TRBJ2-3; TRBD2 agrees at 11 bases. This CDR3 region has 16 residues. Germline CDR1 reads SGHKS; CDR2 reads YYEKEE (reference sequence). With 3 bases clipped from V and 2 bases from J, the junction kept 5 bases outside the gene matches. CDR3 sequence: CASSYIAGGATDTQYF. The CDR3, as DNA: TGTGCCAGCAGCTATATAGCGGGGGGGGCCACAGATACGCAGTATTTT. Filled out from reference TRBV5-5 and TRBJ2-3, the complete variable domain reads DAGVTQSPTHLIKTRGQQVTLRCSPISGHKSVSWYQQVLGQGPQFIFQYYEKEERGRGNFPDRFSARQFPNYSSELNVNALLLGDSALYLCASSYIAGGATDTQYFGPGTRLTVL.

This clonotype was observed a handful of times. CDR3 sequence (DNA): TGTGCCAGCAGCGTAGAACCGGTCCAAGAGACCCAGTACTTC. Protein product: CASSVEPVQETQYF. This chain joins TRBV9 and TRBJ2-5, with no clear D. Germline lookup yields CDR1 SGDLS and CDR2 YYNGEE. Trimming removed 0 bases at V and 1 base at J, with 7 bases between. The length of the CDR3 is 14 residues.

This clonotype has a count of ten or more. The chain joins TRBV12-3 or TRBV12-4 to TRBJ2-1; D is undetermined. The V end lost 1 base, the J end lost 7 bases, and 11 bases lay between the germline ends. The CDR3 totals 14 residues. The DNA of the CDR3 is TGTGCCAGCAGTTTAGGGTCCATTGGGAATGAGCAGTTCTTC. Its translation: CASSLGSIGNEQFF.

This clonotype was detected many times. CDR3 in amino acids: CASSYGASGNTEAFF. CDR3 nucleotides: TGTGCCAGCAGTTACGGGGCTTCGGGGAACACTGAAGCTTTCTTT. V is TRBV6-5 and J is TRBJ1-1; perhaps TRBD1 as D (5 bases). The germline gives CDR1 MNHEY, CDR2 SVGAGI. V was trimmed by 2 bases and J by 1 base, leaving 11 bases between them. This CDR3 region has 15 residues.

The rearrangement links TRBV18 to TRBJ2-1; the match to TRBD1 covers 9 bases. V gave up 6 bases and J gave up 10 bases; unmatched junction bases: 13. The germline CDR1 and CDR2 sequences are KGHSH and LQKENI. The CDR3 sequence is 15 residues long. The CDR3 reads CASSPRDRVSREQFF. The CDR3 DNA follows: TGTGCCAGCTCGCCCCGGGACAGGGTCTCTCGGGAGCAGTTCTTC.

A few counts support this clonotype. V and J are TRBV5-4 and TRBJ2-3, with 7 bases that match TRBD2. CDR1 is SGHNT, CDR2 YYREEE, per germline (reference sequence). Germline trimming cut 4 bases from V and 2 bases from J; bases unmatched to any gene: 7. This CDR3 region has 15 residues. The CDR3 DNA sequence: TGTGCCAGCAGCGGGGCAGCGGGGATCACAGATACGCAGTATTTT. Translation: CASSGAAGITDTQYF.

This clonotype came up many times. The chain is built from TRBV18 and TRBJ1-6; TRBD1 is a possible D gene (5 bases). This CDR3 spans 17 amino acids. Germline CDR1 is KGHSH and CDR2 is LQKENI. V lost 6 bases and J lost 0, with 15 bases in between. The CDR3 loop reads CASSFDSPSSYNSPLHF. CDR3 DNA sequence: TGTGCCAGCTCCTTCGACAGCCCCAGCTCCTATAATTCACCCCTCCACTTT.

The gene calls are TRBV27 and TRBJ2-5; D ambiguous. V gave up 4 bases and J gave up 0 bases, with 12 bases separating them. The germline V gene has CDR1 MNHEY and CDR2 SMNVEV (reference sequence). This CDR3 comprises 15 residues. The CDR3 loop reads CASSSRVLYQETQYF. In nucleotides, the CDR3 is TGTGCCAGCAGTTCTCGGGTGCTGTACCAAGAGACCCAGTACTTC.

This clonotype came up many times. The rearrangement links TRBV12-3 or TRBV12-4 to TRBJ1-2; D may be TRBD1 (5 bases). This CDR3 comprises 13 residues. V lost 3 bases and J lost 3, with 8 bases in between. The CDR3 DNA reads TGTGCCAGCAGTTTGGGGGGGTACTATGGCTACACCTTC. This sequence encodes CASSLGGYYGYTF.

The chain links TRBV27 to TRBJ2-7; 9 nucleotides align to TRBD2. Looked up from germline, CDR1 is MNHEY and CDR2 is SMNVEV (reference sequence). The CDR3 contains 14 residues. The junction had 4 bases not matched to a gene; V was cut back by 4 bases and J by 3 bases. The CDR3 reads CASSSGLAIYEQYF. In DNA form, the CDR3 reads TGTGCCAGCAGTTCCGGACTAGCGATCTACGAGCAGTACTTC.

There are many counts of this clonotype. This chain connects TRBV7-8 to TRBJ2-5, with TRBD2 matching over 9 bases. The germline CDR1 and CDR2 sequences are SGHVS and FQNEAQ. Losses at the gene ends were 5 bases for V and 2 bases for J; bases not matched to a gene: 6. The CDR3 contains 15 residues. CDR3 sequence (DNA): TGTGCCAGCAGCACAAGGACTAGCGTACAAGAGACCCAGTACTTC. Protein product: CASSTRTSVQETQYF.

The CDR3 DNA follows: TGCAGCGTTGCACACGGGGGTGAGACCCAGTACTTC. As protein: CSVAHGGETQYF. This sequence joins TRBV29-1 and TRBJ2-5; possible D gene TRBD2, 6 bases. Germline assignment: CDR1 SQVTM and CDR2 ANQGSEA. V was shortened by 4 bases and J by 5 bases, with 11 bases between the two germline ends. The CDR3 is 12 residues long.

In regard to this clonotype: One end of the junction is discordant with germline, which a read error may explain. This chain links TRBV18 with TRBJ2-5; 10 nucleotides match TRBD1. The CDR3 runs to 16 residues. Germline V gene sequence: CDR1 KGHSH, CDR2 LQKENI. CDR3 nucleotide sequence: TGTGTCAGCTCACCGGACAGGGGGAGTGGAGTAGAGACCCAGTACTTC. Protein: CVSSPDRGSGVETQYF.

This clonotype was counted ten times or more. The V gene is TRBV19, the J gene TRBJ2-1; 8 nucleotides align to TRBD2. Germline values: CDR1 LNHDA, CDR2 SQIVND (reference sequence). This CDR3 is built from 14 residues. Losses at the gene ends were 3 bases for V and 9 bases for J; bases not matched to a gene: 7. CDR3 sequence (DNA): TGTGCCAGTAGTATGTCGGGAGGGAATCGTGAGCAGTTCTTC. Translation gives CASSMSGGNREQFF.

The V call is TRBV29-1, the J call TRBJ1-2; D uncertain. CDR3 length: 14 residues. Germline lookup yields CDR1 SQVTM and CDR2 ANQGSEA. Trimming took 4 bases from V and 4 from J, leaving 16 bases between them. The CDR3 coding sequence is TGCAGCGTTGTAGCGGGGTCCCTAAGCTATGGCTACACCTTC. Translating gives CSVVAGSLSYGYTF.

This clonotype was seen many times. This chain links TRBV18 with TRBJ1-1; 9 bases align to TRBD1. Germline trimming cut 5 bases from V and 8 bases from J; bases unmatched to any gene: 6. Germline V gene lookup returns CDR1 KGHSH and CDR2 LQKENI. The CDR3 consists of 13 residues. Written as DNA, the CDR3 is TGTGCCAGCTCAGATCTACAGGGGGCCGAAGCTTTCTTT. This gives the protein CASSDLQGAEAFF.

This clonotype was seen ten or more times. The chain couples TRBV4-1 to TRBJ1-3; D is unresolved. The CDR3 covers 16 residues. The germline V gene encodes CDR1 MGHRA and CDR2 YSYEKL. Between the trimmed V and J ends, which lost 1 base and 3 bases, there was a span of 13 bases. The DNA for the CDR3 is TGCGCCAGCAGCCAAGTGCCCGGGGATGGTGGAAACACCATATATTTT. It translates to CASSQVPGDGGNTIYF.

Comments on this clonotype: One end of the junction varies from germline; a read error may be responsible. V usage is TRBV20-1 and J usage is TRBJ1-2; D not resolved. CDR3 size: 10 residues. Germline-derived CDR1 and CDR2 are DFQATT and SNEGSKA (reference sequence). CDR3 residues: CRARVRGNTF. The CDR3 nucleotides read TGCAGAGCTAGAGTGCGTGGGAACACCTTC.

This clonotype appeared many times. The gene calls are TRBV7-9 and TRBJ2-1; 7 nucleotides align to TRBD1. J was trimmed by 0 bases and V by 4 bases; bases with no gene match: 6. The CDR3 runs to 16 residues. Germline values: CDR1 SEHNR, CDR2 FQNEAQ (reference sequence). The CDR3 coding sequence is TGTGCCAGCAGCTCCGGACAGGCGCACTCCTACAATGAGCAGTTCTTC. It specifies CASSSGQAHSYNEQFF.

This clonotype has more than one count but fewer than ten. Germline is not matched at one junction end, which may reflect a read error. The CDR3 DNA reads TGTGCCAGCAGTGACCCCTTGACAGGAACCTCTTTTTTT. Translation gives CASSDPLTGTSFF. The chain employs TRBV6-4 and TRBJ1-1; a possible D gene is TRBD1 (6 bases). CDR1 is MRHNA and CDR2 is SNTAGT in the germline V gene. The CDR3 loop spans 13 amino acids.

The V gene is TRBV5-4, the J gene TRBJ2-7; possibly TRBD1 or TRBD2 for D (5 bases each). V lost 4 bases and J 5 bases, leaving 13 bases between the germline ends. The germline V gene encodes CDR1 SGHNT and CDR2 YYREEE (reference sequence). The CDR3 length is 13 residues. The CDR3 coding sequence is TGTGCCAGCAGCCCAAGCTGGGGGAACGAGCAGTACTTC. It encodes CASSPSWGNEQYF. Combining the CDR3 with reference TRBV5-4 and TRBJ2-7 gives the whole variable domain ETGVTQSPTHLIKTRGQQVTLRCSSQSGHNTVSWYQQALGQGPQFIFQYYREEENGRGNFPPRFSGLQFPNYSSELNVNALELDDSALYLCASSPSWGNEQYFGPGTRLTVT.

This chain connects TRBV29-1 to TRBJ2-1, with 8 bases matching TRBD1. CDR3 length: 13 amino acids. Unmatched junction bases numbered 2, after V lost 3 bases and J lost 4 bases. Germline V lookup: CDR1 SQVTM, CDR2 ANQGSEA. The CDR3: CSVEGDRYNEQFF. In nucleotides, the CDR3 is TGCAGCGTTGAGGGGGACAGGTACAATGAGCAGTTCTTC.

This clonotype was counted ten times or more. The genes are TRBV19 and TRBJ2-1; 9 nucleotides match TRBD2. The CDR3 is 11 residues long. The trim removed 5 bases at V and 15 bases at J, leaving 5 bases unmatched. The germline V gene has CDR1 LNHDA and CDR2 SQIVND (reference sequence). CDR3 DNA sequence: TGTGCCAGTAGTCGGGGGACTAGCCCGTTCTTC. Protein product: CASSRGTSPFF.

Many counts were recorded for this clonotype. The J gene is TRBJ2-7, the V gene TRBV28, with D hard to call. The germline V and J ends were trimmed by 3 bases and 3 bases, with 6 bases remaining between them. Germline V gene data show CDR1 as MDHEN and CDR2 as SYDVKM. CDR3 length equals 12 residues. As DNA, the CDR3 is TGTGCCAGCAGTTTGATAGGCTACGAGCAGTACTTC. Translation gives CASSLIGYEQYF.

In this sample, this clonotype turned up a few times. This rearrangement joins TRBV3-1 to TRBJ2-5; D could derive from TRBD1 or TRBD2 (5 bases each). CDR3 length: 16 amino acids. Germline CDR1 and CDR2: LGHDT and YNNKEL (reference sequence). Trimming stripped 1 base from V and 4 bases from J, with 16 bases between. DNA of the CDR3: TGTGCCAGCAGCCAAGGAACACGGCCTGGGGGAGAGACCCAGTACTTC. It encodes CASSQGTRPGGETQYF.

The CDR3 sequence: CSARDGRGGGETQYF. The DNA of the CDR3 is TGCAGTGCTAGAGATGGTAGAGGTGGGGGGGAGACCCAGTACTTC. The chain is built from TRBV20-1 and TRBJ2-5; perhaps TRBD2 as D (6 bases). Germline loops: CDR1 DFQATT, CDR2 SNEGSKA (reference sequence). V was clipped by 0 bases and J by 5 bases, with 16 bases between them. This CDR3 is 15 amino acids long.